The table lists the clone carrying this T cell receptor (beta chain) with a few counts. The entry originates in a study of human T cells and chemical hapten exposure. In the study overall: Patients had diphenylcyclopropenone applied to the scalp weekly throughout the approximately 26-week study. The upper back received 0.01% DPC by patch testing, with results read at 6 days.

Each CDR3 protein gets one entry after TCRdb re-called the RACE reads with MiXCR. The sample lists about 90,000 distinct CDR3 sequences; around 7.9% were seen once. The germline gives CDR1 LGHDT, CDR2 YNNKEL (reference sequence). CDR3 length equals 16 residues. V shed 4 bases and J 2 bases; nucleotides not matched to a gene: 4. Time point described: pre-sensitization, week 0. Treatment meaning: therapeutic diphenylcyclopropenone sensitization with weekly scalp DPC. This clonotype was obtained from a middle-aged man with alopecia areata. Some clones in this sample may be carry-over from other donors' samples. The sequencing here drew on whole blood, taken in connection with sensitization to the hapten diphenylcyclopropenone (DPC). This chain uses TRBV3-1 with TRBJ2-1; 11 nucleotides align to TRBD2. The CDR3 DNA reads TGTGCCAGCAGCCTAGCTAGCGGGAGGACCTACAATGAGCAGTTCTTC. Its protein product is CASSLASGRTYNEQFF.